This T cell receptor beta chain was retrieved from a study of blood T cell repertoires in COVID-19 (dated by TCRdb to between 2020 and 2021). Concerning the study at large: The collaborator samples originated in the United States, Italy and Spain and spanned the acute and convalescent phases of COVID-19. Deeply sampled blood TCRbeta repertoires from subjects exposed to, actively infected with, or recovered from COVID-19 were included in the dataset. The repertoires were released in a freely available public database meant as a resource for research on the immune response to SARS-CoV-2. Where available, HLA class I and class II types were obtained from metadata supplied by the sample provider rather than from assay-based typing. The material from the prospective study consisted of cDNA or gDNA derived from T cells, B-cell-depleted T cells, or PBMCs. A de-identified subject ID, COVID-19 status, age in years and sex were almost always included in the sample metadata. Samples were obtained from the ongoing ImmuneRACE study (first 160 participants) and from approximately 1,200 subjects provided by 6 global collaborators. Results the study describes overall, beyond this receptor: How much clinical and demographic metadata was included differed by source and by participant, and the metadata was provided uncurated.

The cysteine opens and the phenylalanine closes a CDR3 of 15 amino acids. Of all the DNA, just the CDR3 is kept, 45 bases in frame from base 1. The trim is 5 bases for V and 8 bases for J, with a gap of 18 bases between the germline ends. Per the germline V gene, SGHAT is the CDR1 and FQNNGV is the CDR2. The immunoSEQ Assay, a bias-controlled multiplex PCR, was used to amplify TCRbeta CDR3 regions from genomic DNA. Regarding the original processing steps: The number of nucleated cells in each sample was estimated by amplification of reference gene primers within the assay. To quantify the absolute abundance of each unique TCRbeta CDR3 rearrangement, sequence reads were collapsed and filtered. For each sample, productive Simpson clonality was calculated as the square root of Simpson's diversity index over productive rearrangements. TCRdb holds this immuneACCESS table with in-frame rearrangements only. Some clones are missing; in checked studies, unresolved V genes explain under half, and the rest has no known cause. V, J and clone size were drawn from that table, and D and trimming were deduced from the DNA. The sample contains about 130,000 clones, roughly four fifths of them found a single time. The ten largest make up over 2.5% of the sample.

Notes on this clone: No antigen is known for it. No base quality values were provided; no much bigger clone lies one nucleotide off.

Whole blood was collected in K2EDTA tubes by collaborating institutions according to the institutions' own protocols. For TCRbeta analysis, collaborators shipped samples as frozen whole blood, isolated PBMCs, or DNA extracted from either of those sample types. Sequencing input: peripheral blood. The sequence is built from TRBV11-2 and TRBJ1-4; a confident D gene designation cannot be given. The TCR comes from a woman of 80 years or more with acute or convalescent COVID-19. For the CDR3, the sequence is CASSLGRAGGEKLFF. The sequence in DNA is TGTGCCAGCAGCCTGGGGAGGGCCGGAGGGGAAAAACTGTTTTTT.